One TCR beta chain is described in this entry. Its target is not known. This sample also contains other DNA sequences that code for the same CDR3. The sample originates from a study of beta chain features in type 1 diabetes. Study context: All samples yielded some 100,000,000 examined sorted cells. Findings and limits, study-wide: There were fewer insertions and more deletions at the VDJ junctions of type 1 diabetes patients.

Sorted populations were all over 95% pure. V was clipped by 3 bases and J by 8 bases, with 10 bases between them. This CDR3 has 12 residues. Germline V CDR1 and CDR2: LNHDA, SQIVND (reference sequence). The study reverse transcribed the entire isolated RNA, so it sequenced expressed TCRB transcripts. TCRdb's copy holds only in-frame clones and misses some; the assay was immunoSEQ multiplex PCR. The sample lists hundreds of thousands of clones; around 15% were seen once. The sequencing input was naive CD4+ T cells from blood. The rearrangement joins TRBV19 to TRBJ1-2; no firm D call. The receptor was derived from a man younger than 35 in good health. CDR3 nucleotide sequence: TGTGCCAGTAGTATCCGGGGAAACGGCTACACCTTC. Its translation is CASSIRGNGYTF. Supplemented by reference TRBV19 and TRBJ1-2, the full variable domain reads DGGITQSPKYLFRKEGQNVTLSCEQNLNHDAMYWYRQDPGQGLRLIYYSQIVNDFQKGDIAEGYSVSREKKESFPLTVTSAQKNPTAFYLCASSIRGNGYTFGSGTRLTVV.